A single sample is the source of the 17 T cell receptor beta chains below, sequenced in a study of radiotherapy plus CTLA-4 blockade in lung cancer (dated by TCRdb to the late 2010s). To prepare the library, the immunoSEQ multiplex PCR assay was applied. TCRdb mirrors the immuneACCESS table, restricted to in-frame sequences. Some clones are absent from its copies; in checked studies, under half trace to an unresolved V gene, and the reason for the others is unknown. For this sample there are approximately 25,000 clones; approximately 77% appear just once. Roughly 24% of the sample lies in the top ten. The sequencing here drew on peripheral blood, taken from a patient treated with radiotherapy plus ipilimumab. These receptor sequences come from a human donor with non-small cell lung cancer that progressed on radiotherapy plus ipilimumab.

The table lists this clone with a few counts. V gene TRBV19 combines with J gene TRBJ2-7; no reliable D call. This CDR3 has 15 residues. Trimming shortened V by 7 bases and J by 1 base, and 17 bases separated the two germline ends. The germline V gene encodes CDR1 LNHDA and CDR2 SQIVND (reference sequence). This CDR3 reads CASTPGIGLSYEQYF. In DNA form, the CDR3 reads TGTGCCAGTACCCCAGGCATCGGCCTATCCTACGAGCAGTACTTC.

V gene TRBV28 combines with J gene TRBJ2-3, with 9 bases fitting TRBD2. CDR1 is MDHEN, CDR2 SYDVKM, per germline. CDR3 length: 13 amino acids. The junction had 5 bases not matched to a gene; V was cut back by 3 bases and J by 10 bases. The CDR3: CASSFQTSGAQYF. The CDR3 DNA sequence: TGTGCCAGCAGTTTTCAGACTAGCGGAGCGCAGTATTTT.

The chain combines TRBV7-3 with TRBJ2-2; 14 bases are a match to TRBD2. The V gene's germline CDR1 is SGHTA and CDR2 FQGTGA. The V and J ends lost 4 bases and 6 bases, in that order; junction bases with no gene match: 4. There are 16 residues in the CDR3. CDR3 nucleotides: TGTGCCAGCAGCTCCCGACTAGCGGGAGGGGCCGGGGAGCTGTTTTTT. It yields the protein CASSSRLAGGAGELFF.

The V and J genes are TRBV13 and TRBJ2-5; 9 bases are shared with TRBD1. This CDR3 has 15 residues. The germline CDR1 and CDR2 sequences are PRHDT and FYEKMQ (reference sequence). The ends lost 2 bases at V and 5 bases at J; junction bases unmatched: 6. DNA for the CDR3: TGTGCCAGCAGCTTAATACAGGGGGCCCGGGAGACCCAGTACTTC. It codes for CASSLIQGARETQYF.

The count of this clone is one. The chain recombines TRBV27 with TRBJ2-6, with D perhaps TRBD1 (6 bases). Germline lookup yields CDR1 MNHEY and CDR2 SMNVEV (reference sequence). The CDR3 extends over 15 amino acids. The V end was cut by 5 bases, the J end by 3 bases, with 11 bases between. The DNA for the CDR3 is TGTGCCAGCAGTACGACAGGTTTTGGGGCCAACGTCCTGACTTTC. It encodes CASSTTGFGANVLTF.

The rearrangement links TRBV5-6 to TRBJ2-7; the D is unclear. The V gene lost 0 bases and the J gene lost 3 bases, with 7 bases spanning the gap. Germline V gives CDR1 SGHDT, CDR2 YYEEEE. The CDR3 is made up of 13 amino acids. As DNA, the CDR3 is TGTGCCAGCAGCTTGGACTCCCTCTACGAGCAGTACTTC. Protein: CASSLDSLYEQYF.

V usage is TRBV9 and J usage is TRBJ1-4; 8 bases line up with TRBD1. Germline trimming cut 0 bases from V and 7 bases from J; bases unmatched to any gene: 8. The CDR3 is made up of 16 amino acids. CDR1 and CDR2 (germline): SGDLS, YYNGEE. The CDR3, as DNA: TGTGCCAGCAGCGTAGGGGCAGGGGGCAGCCGTGAAAAACTGTTTTTT. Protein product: CASSVGAGGSREKLFF.

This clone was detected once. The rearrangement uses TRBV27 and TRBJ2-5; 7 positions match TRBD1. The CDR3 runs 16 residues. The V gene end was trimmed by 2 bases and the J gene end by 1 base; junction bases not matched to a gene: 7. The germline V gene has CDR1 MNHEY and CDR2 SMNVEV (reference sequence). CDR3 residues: CASSLTGQTTQETQYF. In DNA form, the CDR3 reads TGTGCCAGCAGTTTAACGGGACAGACGACCCAAGAGACCCAGTACTTC.

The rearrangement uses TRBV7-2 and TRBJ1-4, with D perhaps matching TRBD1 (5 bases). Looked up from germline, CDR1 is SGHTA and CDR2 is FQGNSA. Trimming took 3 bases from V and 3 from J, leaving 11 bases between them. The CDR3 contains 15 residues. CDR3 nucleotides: TGTGCCAGCAGCTTCACAGGAAACTCTAATGAAAAACTGTTTTTT. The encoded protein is CASSFTGNSNEKLFF.

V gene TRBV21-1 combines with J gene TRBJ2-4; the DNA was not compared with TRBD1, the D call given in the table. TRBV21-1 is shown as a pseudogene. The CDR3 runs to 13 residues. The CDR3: CRGQGAEGIIQYF. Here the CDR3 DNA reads TGCCGTGGACAGGGGGCCGAGGGAATCATTCAGTACTTC.

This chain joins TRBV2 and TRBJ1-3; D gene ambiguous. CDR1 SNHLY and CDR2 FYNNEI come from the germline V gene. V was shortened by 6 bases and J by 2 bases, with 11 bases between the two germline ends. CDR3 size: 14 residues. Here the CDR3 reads CASRDHGTGNTIYF. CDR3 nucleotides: TGTGCCAGCAGGGATCATGGGACTGGAAACACCATATATTTT.

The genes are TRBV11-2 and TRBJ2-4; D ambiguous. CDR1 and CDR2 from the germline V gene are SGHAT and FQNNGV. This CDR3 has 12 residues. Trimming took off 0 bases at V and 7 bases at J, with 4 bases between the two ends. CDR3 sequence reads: CASSLDMNIQYF. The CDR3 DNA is TGTGCCAGCAGCTTAGATATGAACATTCAGTACTTC.

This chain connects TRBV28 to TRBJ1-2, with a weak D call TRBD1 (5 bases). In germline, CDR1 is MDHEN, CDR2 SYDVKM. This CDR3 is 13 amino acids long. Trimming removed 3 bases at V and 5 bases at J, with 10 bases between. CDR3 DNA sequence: TGTGCCAGCAGTTTGGGGGGGTCTTATGGCTACACCTTC. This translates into CASSLGGSYGYTF.

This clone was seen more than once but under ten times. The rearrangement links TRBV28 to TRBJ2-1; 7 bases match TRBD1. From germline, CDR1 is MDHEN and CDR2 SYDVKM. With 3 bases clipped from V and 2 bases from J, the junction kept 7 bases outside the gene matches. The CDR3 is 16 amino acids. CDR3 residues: CASSLTVGQPYNEQFF. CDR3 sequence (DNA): TGTGCCAGCAGTTTGACTGTGGGACAGCCCTACAATGAGCAGTTCTTC.

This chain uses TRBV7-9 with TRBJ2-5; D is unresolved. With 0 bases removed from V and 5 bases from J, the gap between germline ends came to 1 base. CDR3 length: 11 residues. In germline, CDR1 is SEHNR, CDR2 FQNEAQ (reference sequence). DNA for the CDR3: TGTGCCAGCAGCTTAGCGGAGACCCAGTACTTC. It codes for CASSLAETQYF.

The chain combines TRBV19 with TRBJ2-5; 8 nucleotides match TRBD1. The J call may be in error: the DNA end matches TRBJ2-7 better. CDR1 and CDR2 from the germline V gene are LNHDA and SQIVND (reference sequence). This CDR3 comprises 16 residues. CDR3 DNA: TGTGCCAGTAGTTTCTCGACCAGGGACAGGATCTACGAGCAGTACTTC. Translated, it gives CASSFSTRDRIYEQYF.

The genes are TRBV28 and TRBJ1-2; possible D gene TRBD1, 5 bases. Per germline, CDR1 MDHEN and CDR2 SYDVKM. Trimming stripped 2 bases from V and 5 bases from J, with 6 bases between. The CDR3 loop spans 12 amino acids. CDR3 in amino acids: CASSLGQYGYTF. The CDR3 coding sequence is TGTGCCAGCAGTTTAGGACAATATGGCTACACCTTC.